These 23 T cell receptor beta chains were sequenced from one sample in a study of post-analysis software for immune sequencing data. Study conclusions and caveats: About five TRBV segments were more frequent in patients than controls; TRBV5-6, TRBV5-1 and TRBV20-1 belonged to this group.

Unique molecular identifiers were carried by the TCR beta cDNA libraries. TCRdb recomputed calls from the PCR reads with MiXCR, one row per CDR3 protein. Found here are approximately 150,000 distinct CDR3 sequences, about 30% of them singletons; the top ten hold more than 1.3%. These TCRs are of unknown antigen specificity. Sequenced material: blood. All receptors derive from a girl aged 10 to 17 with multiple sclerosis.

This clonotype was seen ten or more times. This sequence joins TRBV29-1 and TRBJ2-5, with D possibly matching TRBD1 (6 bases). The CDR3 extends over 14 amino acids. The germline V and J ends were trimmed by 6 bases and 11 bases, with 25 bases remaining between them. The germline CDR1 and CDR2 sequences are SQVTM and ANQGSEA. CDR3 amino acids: CSVQPRDKPREQYF. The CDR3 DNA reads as TGCAGCGTCCAACCCCGGGACAAACCAAGGGAGCAGTACTTC. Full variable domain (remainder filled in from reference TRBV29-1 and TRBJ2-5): SAVISQKPSRDICQRGTSLTIQCQVDSQVTMMFWYRQQPGQSLTLIATANQGSEATYESGFVIDKFPISRPNLTFSTLTVSNMSPEDSSIYLCSVQPRDKPREQYFGPGTRLLVL.

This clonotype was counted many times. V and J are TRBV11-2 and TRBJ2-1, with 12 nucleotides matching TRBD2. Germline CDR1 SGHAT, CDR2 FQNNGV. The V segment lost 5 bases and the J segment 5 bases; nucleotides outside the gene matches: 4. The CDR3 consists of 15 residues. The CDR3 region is CASSQGLAGNNEQFF. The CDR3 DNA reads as TGTGCCAGCAGCCAGGGACTAGCGGGCAACAATGAGCAGTTCTTC.

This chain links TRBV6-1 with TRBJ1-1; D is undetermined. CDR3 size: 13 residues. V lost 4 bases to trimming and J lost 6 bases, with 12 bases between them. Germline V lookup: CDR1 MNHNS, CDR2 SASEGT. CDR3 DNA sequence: TGTGCCAGCAGTGTTGGGGATCGGTCTGAAGCTTTCTTT. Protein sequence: CASSVGDRSEAFF.

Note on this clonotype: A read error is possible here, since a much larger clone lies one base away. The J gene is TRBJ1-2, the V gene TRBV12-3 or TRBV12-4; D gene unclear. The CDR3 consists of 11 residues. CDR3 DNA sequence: TGTGTCAGCAGCGAGAACTATGGCTACACCTTC. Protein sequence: CVSSENYGYTF.

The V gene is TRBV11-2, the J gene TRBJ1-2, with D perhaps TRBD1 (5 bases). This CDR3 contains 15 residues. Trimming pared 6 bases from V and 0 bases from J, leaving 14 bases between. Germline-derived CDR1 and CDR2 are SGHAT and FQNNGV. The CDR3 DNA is TGTGCCAGCAGGGTGCGGGGGTCATCTAACTATGGCTACACCTTC. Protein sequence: CASRVRGSSNYGYTF.

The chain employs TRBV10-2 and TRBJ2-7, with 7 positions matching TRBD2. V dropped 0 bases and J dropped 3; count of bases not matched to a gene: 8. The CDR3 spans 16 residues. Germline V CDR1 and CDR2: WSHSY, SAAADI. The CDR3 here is CASSESPSGLNYEQYF. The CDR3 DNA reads TGCGCCAGCAGTGAGTCGCCTAGCGGTCTCAACTACGAGCAGTACTTC.

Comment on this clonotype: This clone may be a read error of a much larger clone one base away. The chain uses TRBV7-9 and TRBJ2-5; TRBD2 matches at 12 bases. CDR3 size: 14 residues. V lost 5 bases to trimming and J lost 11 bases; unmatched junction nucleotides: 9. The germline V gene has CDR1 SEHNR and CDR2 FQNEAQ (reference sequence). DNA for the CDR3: TGTGCCAGCAGCGTGACTAGCGGGAGAGAAGAGCAGTACTTC. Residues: CASSVTSGREEQYF.

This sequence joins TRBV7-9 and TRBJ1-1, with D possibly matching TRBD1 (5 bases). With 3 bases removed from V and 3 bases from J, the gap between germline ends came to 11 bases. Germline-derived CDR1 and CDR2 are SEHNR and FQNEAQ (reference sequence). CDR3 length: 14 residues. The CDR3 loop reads CASSLLGGDTEAFF. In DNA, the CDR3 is TGTGCCAGCAGCTTGTTGGGGGGGGACACTGAAGCTTTCTTT.

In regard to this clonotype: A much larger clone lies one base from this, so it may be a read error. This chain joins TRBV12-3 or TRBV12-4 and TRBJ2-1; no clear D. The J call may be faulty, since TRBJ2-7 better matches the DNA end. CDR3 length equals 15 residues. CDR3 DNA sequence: TGTGCCAGCAGGGTTTCTCTGGCCTCCTACAATGAGCAGTACTTC. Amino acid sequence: CASRVSLASYNEQYF.

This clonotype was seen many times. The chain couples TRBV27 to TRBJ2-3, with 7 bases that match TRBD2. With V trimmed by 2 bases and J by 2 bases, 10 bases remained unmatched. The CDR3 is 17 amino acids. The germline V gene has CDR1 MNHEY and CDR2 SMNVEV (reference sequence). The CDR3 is CASSLPPSGRYTDTQYF. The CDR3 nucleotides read TGTGCCAGCAGTTTACCCCCTAGCGGCCGATACACAGATACGCAGTATTTT.

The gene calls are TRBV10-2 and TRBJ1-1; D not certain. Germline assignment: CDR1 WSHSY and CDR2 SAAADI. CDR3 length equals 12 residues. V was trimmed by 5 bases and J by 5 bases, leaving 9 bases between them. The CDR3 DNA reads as TGCGCCAGCAGTTTCGTCGGGACTGAAGCTTTCTTT. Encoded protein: CASSFVGTEAFF.

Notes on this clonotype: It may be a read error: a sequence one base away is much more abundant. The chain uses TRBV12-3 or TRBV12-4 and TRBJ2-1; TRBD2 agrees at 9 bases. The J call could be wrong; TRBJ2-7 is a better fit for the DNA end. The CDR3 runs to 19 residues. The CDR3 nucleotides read TGTGCCAGCAGGCCAGCGGGTAGCGGGAGTCCGGGCTCCTACAATGAGCAGTACTTC. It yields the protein CASRPAGSGSPGSYNEQYF.

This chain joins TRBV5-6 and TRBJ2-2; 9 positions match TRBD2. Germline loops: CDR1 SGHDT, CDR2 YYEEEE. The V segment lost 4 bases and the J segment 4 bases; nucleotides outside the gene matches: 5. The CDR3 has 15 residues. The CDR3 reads CASSVIAGVTGELFF. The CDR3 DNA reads TGTGCCAGCAGCGTAATAGCGGGAGTCACCGGGGAGCTGTTTTTT. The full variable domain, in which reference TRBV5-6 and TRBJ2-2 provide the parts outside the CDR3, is DAGVTQSPTHLIKTRGQQVTLRCSPKSGHDTVSWYQQALGQGPQFIFQYYEEEERQRGNFPDRFSGHQFPNYSSELNVNALLLGDSALYLCASSVIAGVTGELFFGEGSRLTVL.

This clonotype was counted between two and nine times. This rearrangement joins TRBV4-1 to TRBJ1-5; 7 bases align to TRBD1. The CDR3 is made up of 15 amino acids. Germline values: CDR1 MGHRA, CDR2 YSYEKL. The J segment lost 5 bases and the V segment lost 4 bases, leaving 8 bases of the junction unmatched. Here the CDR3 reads CASSRPGQKDQPQHF. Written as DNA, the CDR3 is TGCGCCAGCAGCCGACCGGGACAGAAGGATCAGCCCCAGCATTTT.

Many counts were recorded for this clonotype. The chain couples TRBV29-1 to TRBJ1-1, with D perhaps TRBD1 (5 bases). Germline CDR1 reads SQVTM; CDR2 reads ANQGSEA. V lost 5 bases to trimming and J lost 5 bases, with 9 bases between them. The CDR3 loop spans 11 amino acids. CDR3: CSVSGGTEAFF. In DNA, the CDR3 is TGCAGCGTTTCGGGGGGAACTGAAGCTTTCTTT.

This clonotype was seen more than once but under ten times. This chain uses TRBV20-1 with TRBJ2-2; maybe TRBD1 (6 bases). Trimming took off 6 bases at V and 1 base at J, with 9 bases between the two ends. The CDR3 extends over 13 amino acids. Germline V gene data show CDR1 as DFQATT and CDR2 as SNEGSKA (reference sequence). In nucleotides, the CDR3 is TGCAGTGCCGCAGGGGAGAACACCGGGGAGCTGTTTTTT. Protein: CSAAGENTGELFF.

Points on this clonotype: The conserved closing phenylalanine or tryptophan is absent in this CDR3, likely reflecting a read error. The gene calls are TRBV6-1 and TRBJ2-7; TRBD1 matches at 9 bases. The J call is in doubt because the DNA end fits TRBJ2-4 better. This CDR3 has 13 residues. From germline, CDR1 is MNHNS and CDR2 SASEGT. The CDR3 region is CASTQDRGYIQYL. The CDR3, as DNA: TGTGCCAGCACCCAGGACAGGGGATACATTCAGTACTTA.

The CDR3 DNA is TGCGCCAGCAGCTTGGCTGCAGACACCGGGGAGCTGTTTTTT. It codes for CASSLAADTGELFF. The chain carries TRBV5-1 and TRBJ2-2; D is unclear. The CDR3 length is 14 residues. V dropped 0 bases and J dropped 3 bases, with 6 bases sitting between them. Germline V gene sequence: CDR1 SGHRS, CDR2 YFSETQ.

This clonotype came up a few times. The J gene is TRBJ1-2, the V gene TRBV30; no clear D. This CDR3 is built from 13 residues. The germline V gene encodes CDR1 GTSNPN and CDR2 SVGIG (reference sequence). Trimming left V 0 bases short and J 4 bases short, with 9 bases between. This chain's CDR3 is CAWSVLESYGYTF. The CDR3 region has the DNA TGTGCCTGGAGTGTATTAGAGTCCTATGGCTACACCTTC.

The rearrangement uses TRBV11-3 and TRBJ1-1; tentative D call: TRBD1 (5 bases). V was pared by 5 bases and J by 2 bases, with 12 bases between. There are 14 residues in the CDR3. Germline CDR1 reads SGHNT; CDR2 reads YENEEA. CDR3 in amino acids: CASSPGGGNTEAFF. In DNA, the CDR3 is TGTGCCAGCAGCCCCGGGGGGGGAAACACTGAAGCTTTCTTT.

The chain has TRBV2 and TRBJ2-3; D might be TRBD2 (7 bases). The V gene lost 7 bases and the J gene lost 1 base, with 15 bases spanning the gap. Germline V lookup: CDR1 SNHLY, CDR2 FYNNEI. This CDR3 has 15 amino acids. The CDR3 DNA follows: TGTGCCAGCAAAACCGAGGGGGGGGGCACAGATACGCAGTATTTT. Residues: CASKTEGGGTDTQYF.

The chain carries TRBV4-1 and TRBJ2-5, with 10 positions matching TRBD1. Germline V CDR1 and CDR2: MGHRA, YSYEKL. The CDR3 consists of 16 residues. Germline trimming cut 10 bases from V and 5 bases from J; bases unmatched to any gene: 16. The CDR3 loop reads CANSPLPGQGRETQYF. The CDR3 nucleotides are TGCGCCAACAGTCCTTTGCCGGGACAGGGGAGGGAGACCCAGTACTTC.

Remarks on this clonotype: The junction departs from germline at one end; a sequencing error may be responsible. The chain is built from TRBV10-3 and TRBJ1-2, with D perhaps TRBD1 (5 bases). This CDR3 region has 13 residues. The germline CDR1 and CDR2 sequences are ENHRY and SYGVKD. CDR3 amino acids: CTINDDSHYGYTF. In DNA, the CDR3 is TGTACCATCAACGACGACAGTCACTATGGCTACACCTTC.